This is a list of T cell receptor beta chains from one sample in a study of CD8 T cells in Susac syndrome. TCRdb passed the immunoSEQ multiplex PCR reads through MiXCR, listing each CDR3 protein once. The sample carries around 170,000 distinct CDR3 sequences, approximately 95% recorded once. The sequencing input was CD8+ T cells from PBMCs. The origin of the receptors is a human donor with Susac syndrome. CDR3s include the opening cysteine and the closing phenylalanine or tryptophan. Each record gives: clone size, J gene, D gene, V gene, CDR3 protein, CDR3 DNA. A D gene is named only where the DNA matches it firmly. Clone size is not always given. Where it is, it says once, few, many or a class for expanded clones.

- | TRBJ1-5 | - | TRBV9 | CASSVVEKRAEGYQPQHF | TGTGCCAGCAGCGTAGTGGAGAAGAGGGCAGAGGGGTATCAGCCCCAGCATTTT
once | TRBJ2-1 | TRBD2 | TRBV28 | CASSHGLAVSRGAYNEQFF | TGTGCCAGCAGTCACGGACTAGCGGTCTCAAGGGGTGCCTACAATGAGCAGTTCTTC
- | TRBJ2-3 | TRBD1 | TRBV12-3/TRBV12-4 | CASSLAPGQGAMSDTQYF | TGTGCCAGCAGTTTAGCTCCGGGACAGGGGGCTATGTCAGATACGCAGTATTTT
- | TRBJ2-3 | - | TRBV27 | CASRITDTQYF | TGTGCCAGCAGAATCACAGATACGCAGTATTTT
- | TRBJ2-1 | - | TRBV28 | CASSLGREFNEQFF | TGTGCCAGCAGTTTGGGTCGGGAGTTCAATGAGCAGTTCTTC
- | TRBJ2-1 | - | TRBV4-2 | CASSRGTVNEQFF | TGTGCCAGCAGCCGCGGGACGGTCAATGAGCAGTTCTTC
- | TRBJ2-7 | - | TRBV28 | CASSRLDESYEQYF | TGTGCCAGCAGTCGACTTGATGAATCCTACGAGCAGTACTTC
- | TRBJ1-1 | TRBD1 | TRBV29-1 | CSVGPDRGPFLNTEAFF | TGCAGCGTTGGCCCCGACAGGGGGCCCTTTTTAAACACTGAAGCTTTCTTT
- | TRBJ2-1 | TRBD1 | TRBV6-1 | CASSRTGSFIGGEQFF | TGTGCCAGCAGTCGGACAGGGTCATTTATCGGGGGTGAGCAGTTCTTC
- | TRBJ1-3 | - | TRBV3-1 | CASSHVGGPTLSTIYF | TGTGCCAGCAGCCACGTAGGGGGACCGACGCTTAGCACCATATATTTT
- | TRBJ2-7 | - | TRBV7-9 | CASSHKDTKRPYEQYF | TGTGCCAGCAGCCATAAGGACACTAAGCGTCCCTACGAGCAGTACTTC
- | TRBJ2-7 | TRBD1 | TRBV20-1 | CSALGLGQGAYEQYF | TGCAGTGCTCTAGGCTTGGGACAGGGGGCCTACGAGCAGTACTTC
- | TRBJ2-1 | - | TRBV19 | CASSADAGEQFF | TGTGCCAGTAGTGCCGATGCGGGTGAGCAGTTCTTC
- | TRBJ2-3 | - | TRBV27 | CASSYSGARTDTQYF | TGTGCCAGCAGTTATTCGGGGGCCCGAACAGATACGCAGTATTTT
- | TRBJ2-5 | TRBD2 | TRBV9 | CASSVVVGLAGVSETQYF | TGTGCCAGCAGCGTAGTTGTGGGACTAGCGGGGGTCTCGGAGACCCAGTACTTC
- | TRBJ2-7 | - | TRBV15 | CATSRDLGSRYEQYF | TGTGCCACCAGCAGAGACCTTGGCAGTCGGTACGAGCAGTACTTC
- | TRBJ2-1 | - | TRBV10-2 | CASSGGTYYNEQFF | TGCGCCAGCAGTGGGGGAACCTACTACAATGAGCAGTTCTTC
- | TRBJ2-7 | - | TRBV2 | CASSEMSGNEQYF | TGTGCCAGCAGTGAAATGTCGGGTAACGAGCAGTACTTC
- | TRBJ2-1 | TRBD1 | TRBV28 | CASSSQLGQGTYNEQFF | TGTGCCAGCAGTTCACAGCTGGGACAGGGTACCTACAATGAGCAGTTCTTC
- | TRBJ1-5 | - | TRBV5-1 | CASSRTGNQPQHF | TGCGCCAGCAGCCGTACAGGCAATCAGCCCCAGCATTTT
- | TRBJ2-1 | TRBD1 | TRBV5-6 | CASSSGQDFSYNEQFF | TGTGCCAGCAGCTCCGGACAGGACTTCTCCTACAATGAGCAGTTCTTC
- | TRBJ2-1 | - | TRBV9 | CASSPYPGGEQFF | TGTGCCAGCAGCCCCTACCCCGGTGGTGAGCAGTTCTTC
- | TRBJ1-1 | - | TRBV30 | CAWTGDDTEAFF | TGTGCCTGGACTGGGGACGACACTGAAGCTTTCTTT
- | TRBJ2-3 | TRBD1 | TRBV29-1 | CSVDRETGGTDTQYF | TGCAGCGTTGATAGGGAGACAGGGGGGACAGATACGCAGTATTTT
- | TRBJ1-1 | - | TRBV5-6 | CASSPQVRGVTEAFF | TGTGCCAGCAGCCCTCAAGTCCGAGGGGTCACTGAAGCTTTCTTT
- | TRBJ2-7 | TRBD2 | TRBV9 | CASSLGGGANEQYF | TGTGCCAGCAGCCTCGGCGGGGGGGCCAACGAGCAGTACTTC
few | TRBJ2-1 | - | TRBV27 | CASSPGVSYNEQFF | TGTGCCAGCAGTCCAGGGGTTTCCTACAATGAGCAGTTCTTC
- | TRBJ1-6 | - | TRBV30 | CAWSQRGYNSPLHF | TGTGCCTGGAGTCAAAGGGGCTATAATTCACCCCTCCACTTT
- | TRBJ2-7 | TRBD2 | TRBV5-6 | CASSSQTSGRAYEQYF | TGTGCCAGCAGCTCCCAAACTAGCGGGAGGGCCTACGAGCAGTACTTC
- | TRBJ1-1 | - | TRBV9 | CASSVRGQNTEAFF | TGTGCCAGCAGCGTCCGGGGGCAGAACACTGAAGCTTTCTTT
once | TRBJ2-5 | TRBD2 | TRBV7-9 | CASEESSGRSQETQYF | TGTGCCAGCGAGGAGTCAAGCGGGAGGTCCCAAGAGACCCAGTACTTC
- | TRBJ2-1 | TRBD2 | TRBV27 | CASANYGRVGDEQFF | TGTGCCAGCGCGAACTACGGGAGGGTAGGCGATGAGCAGTTCTTC
- | TRBJ2-5 | TRBD1 | TRBV20-1 | CSARVGTGGMGALQETQYF | TGCAGTGCTAGAGTAGGGACAGGGGGCATGGGGGCCCTACAAGAGACCCAGTACTTC
once | TRBJ2-6 | TRBD2 | TRBV4-1 | CASSPLSAGGLLPGANVLTF | TGCGCCAGCAGCCCCTTGAGTGCGGGGGGGCTCCTTCCCGGGGCCAACGTCCTGACTTTC
- | TRBJ2-1 | - | TRBV6-5 | CASSYSKGPRHNEQFF | TGTGCCAGCAGTTACTCGAAAGGGCCGAGGCACAATGAGCAGTTCTTC
- | TRBJ1-3 | - | TRBV7-2 | CASSLVGPNSGNTIYF | TGTGCCAGCAGCTTAGTGGGGCCGAACTCTGGAAACACCATATATTTT
- | TRBJ2-5 | - | TRBV4-2 | CASSQGTGTQYF | TGTGCCAGCAGTCAAGGAACGGGGACCCAGTACTTC
- | TRBJ1-3 | - | TRBV9 | CASSVGGAGNTIYF | TGTGCCAGCAGCGTAGGAGGGGCTGGAAACACCATATATTTT
- | TRBJ2-1 | TRBD2 | TRBV5-1 | CATAGGPSNEQFF | TGCGCCACCGCGGGAGGACCGAGCAATGAGCAGTTCTTC
once | TRBJ1-5 | TRBD1 | TRBV4-1 | CASSLTGEGNQPQHF | TGCGCCAGCAGCCTGACAGGGGAAGGTAATCAGCCCCAGCATTTT
- | TRBJ2-7 | - | TRBV6-2/TRBV6-3 | CASSWTISSYEQYF | TGTGCCAGCAGTTGGACTATAAGCTCCTACGAGCAGTACTTC
- | TRBJ2-7 | TRBD2 | TRBV18 | CASSTAGEAYEQYF | TGTGCCAGCTCAACAGCGGGAGAAGCCTACGAGCAGTACTTC
- | TRBJ2-7 | - | TRBV3-1 | CASSQDREVDEQYF | TGTGCCAGCAGCCAAGACAGGGAAGTGGACGAGCAGTACTTC
- | TRBJ1-1 | - | TRBV3-1 | CASSQDILLNTEAFF | TGTGCCAGCAGCCAAGATATCCTACTTAACACTGAAGCTTTCTTT
- | TRBJ2-7 | - | TRBV27 | CASSLQAVSYEQYF | TGTGCCAGCAGTTTACAAGCGGTCTCCTACGAGCAGTACTTC
- | TRBJ2-7 | - | TRBV27 | CASRPGHSYEQYF | TGTGCCAGCAGACCGGGACACTCCTACGAGCAGTACTTC
once | TRBJ2-7 | TRBD2 | TRBV7-9 | CASTHYAGPGGDEQYF | TGTGCCAGCACCCACTACGCCGGTCCCGGGGGGGACGAGCAGTACTTC
- | TRBJ2-1 | TRBD2 | TRBV20-1 | CSAWTSGGHNEQFF | TGCAGTGCTTGGACTAGCGGGGGGCACAATGAGCAGTTCTTC
- | TRBJ2-7 | TRBD1 | TRBV7-9 | CASSPPGTGLREQYF | TGTGCCAGCAGCCCCCCCGGGACAGGGCTACGCGAGCAGTACTTC
- | TRBJ1-1 | - | TRBV20-1 | CSATKNTEAFF | TGCAGTGCTACGAAGAACACTGAAGCTTTCTTT
- | TRBJ1-2 | TRBD1 | TRBV20-1 | CSARDRDSYGYTF | TGCAGTGCTAGAGATAGGGACAGCTATGGCTACACCTTC
- | TRBJ2-1 | TRBD2 | TRBV28 | CASSFPTSGTRVVGNEQFF | TGTGCCAGCAGTTTTCCCACTAGCGGGACGCGTGTGGTTGGCAATGAGCAGTTCTTC
- | TRBJ1-1 | - | TRBV4-1 | CASSPSAGVAVAFF | TGCGCCAGCAGCCCATCTGCAGGGGTTGCGGTTGCTTTCTTT